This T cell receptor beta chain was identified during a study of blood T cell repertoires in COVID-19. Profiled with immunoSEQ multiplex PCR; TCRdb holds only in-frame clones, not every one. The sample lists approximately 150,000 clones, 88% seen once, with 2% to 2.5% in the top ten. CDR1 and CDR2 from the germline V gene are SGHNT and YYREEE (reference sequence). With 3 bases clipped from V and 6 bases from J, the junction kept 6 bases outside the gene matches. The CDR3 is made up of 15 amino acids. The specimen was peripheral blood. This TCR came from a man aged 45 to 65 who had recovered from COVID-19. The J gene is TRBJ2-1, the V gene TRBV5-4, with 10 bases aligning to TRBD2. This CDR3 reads CASSSGTSAINEQFF. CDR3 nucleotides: TGTGCCAGCAGCTCCGGGACTAGCGCAATCAATGAGCAGTTCTTC.